A single sample gave rise to the 26 T cell receptor beta chains below, sequenced in a study of blood T cell repertoires in COVID-19. The method was immunoSEQ multiplex PCR; TCRdb's version includes in-frame clones alone and lacks a portion of them. The sample has tens of thousands of clones, 84% seen once. Specimen: peripheral blood. These receptors came from a man older than 75 with COVID-19, enrolled during active disease.

In nucleotides, the CDR3 is TGTGCCAGCAGCCGGGGAGGGATGGACACTGAAGCTTTCTTT. It translates to CASSRGGMDTEAFF. The genes are TRBV11-3 and TRBJ1-1; D ambiguous. Germline CDR1 is SGHNT and CDR2 is YENEEA. V gave up 5 bases and J gave up 3 bases, with 13 bases separating them. The CDR3 spans 14 residues.

The rearrangement joins TRBV4-3 to TRBJ2-3, with D hard to call. CDR1 and CDR2 (germline): LGHNA, YSLEER. Trimming removed 4 bases at V and 0 bases at J, with 5 bases between. The CDR3 covers 13 residues. In DNA form, the CDR3 reads TGCGCCAGCAGCCTTTCTAGCACAGATACGCAGTATTTT. Its translation: CASSLSSTDTQYF.

The chain links TRBV4-3 to TRBJ2-1, with 9 bases aligning to TRBD2. V shed 0 bases, J shed 3 bases, and the junction held 3 bases outside the gene matches. The CDR3 runs to 16 residues. CDR1 is LGHNA, CDR2 YSLEER, per germline. In DNA form, the CDR3 reads TGCGCCAGCAGCCAAGATCTGCGGGGGGGCTACAATGAGCAGTTCTTC. This sequence encodes CASSQDLRGGYNEQFF.

The V and J genes are TRBV18 and TRBJ1-6, with 12 bases aligning to TRBD1. The CDR3 contains 17 residues. Trimming at V came to 4 bases and at J to 5 bases, leaving 6 bases not matched to a gene. Germline V CDR1 and CDR2: KGHSH, LQKENI. For the CDR3, the DNA is TGTGCCAGCTCACGAGAGGGACAGGGGGCTAATAATTCACCCCTCCACTTT. Its protein product is CASSREGQGANNSPLHF.

The rearrangement links TRBV4-3 to TRBJ2-7; maybe TRBD2 (6 bases). The CDR3 length is 16 residues. V dropped 1 base and J dropped 1 base, with 14 bases sitting between them. Germline V gene data show CDR1 as LGHNA and CDR2 as YSLEER. CDR3 loop: CASSQVPVGGSYEQYF. In DNA, the CDR3 is TGCGCCAGCAGCCAAGTCCCTGTGGGGGGTTCCTACGAGCAGTACTTC.

The genes are TRBV24-1 and TRBJ1-2, with 8 bases matching TRBD1. The CDR3 contains 14 residues. After removal of 4 bases from V and 4 bases from J, the junction contained 4 bases not matched to a gene. Germline loops: CDR1 KGHDR, CDR2 SFDVKD. The CDR3 bases are TGTGCCACCAGTGACGGGGGACAGGCCTATGGCTACACCTTC. It specifies CATSDGGQAYGYTF.

This rearrangement joins TRBV19 to TRBJ1-2; tentative D call: TRBD1 (6 bases). Germline lookup yields CDR1 LNHDA and CDR2 SQIVND (reference sequence). V lost 7 bases and J 7 bases, leaving 13 bases between the germline ends. The CDR3 covers 12 residues. CDR3 nucleotides: TGTGCCAGTAACGACAGGTTGGTTGGCTACACCTTC. This sequence encodes CASNDRLVGYTF.

The chain recombines TRBV19 with TRBJ2-1, with D tentatively TRBD1 (5 bases). CDR3 size: 16 residues. The V end lost 3 bases, the J end lost 7 bases, and 19 bases lay between the germline ends. CDR1 LNHDA and CDR2 SQIVND come from the germline V gene (reference sequence). The CDR3 DNA sequence: TGTGCCAGTAGTATTTACCCTCAGACAGTCCGGAATGAGCAGTTCTTC. Its protein product is CASSIYPQTVRNEQFF. Looking up the rest from reference TRBV19 and TRBJ2-1 gives the full variable domain: DGGITQSPKYLFRKEGQNVTLSCEQNLNHDAMYWYRQDPGQGLRLIYYSQIVNDFQKGDIAEGYSVSREKKESFPLTVTSAQKNPTAFYLCASSIYPQTVRNEQFFGPGTRLTVL.

The rearrangement links TRBV29-1 to TRBJ1-1, with 8 positions matching TRBD1. Per the germline V gene, CDR1 is SQVTM and CDR2 is ANQGSEA. V lost 6 bases, J lost 3 bases, and 3 bases stayed unmatched. The CDR3 loop spans 12 amino acids. The CDR3 loop reads CSVATGDTEAFF. CDR3 sequence (DNA): TGCAGCGTAGCGACAGGGGACACTGAAGCTTTCTTT.

The rearrangement joins TRBV25-1 to TRBJ1-4, with D possibly matching TRBD1 (5 bases). Trimming stripped 1 base from V and 3 bases from J, with 15 bases between. The CDR3 consists of 17 residues. Germline V gene sequence: CDR1 MGHDK, CDR2 SYGVNS. In DNA, the CDR3 is TGTGCCAGCAGTGAATCCCGGGGGATCTCTTCTAATGAAAAACTGTTTTTT. It is translated as CASSESRGISSNEKLFF.

This sequence joins TRBV7-9 and TRBJ1-2; D is possibly TRBD1 (6 bases). V dropped 3 bases and J dropped 0 bases, with 8 bases sitting between them. The length of the CDR3 is 14 residues. The germline gives CDR1 SEHNR, CDR2 FQNEAQ (reference sequence). The CDR3 loop is CASSFGQPNYGYTF. The DNA of the CDR3 is TGTGCCAGCAGCTTTGGACAGCCTAACTATGGCTACACCTTC.

The V and J genes are TRBV18 and TRBJ2-2, with TRBD1 matching over 8 bases. There are 16 residues in the CDR3. V was clipped by 1 base and J by 2 bases; unmatched bases: 3. CDR1 KGHSH and CDR2 LQKENI come from the germline V gene. The CDR3 region is CASSPLGQANTGELFF. Written as DNA, the CDR3 is TGTGCCAGCTCACCACTGGGACAGGCCAACACCGGGGAGCTGTTTTTT.

The chain employs TRBV3-1 (or the pseudogene TRBV3-2) and TRBJ1-6; D is perhaps TRBD1 (6 bases). Germline V gene data show CDR1 as LGHDT and CDR2 as YNNKEL (reference sequence). With 0 bases removed from V and 10 bases from J, the gap between germline ends came to 16 bases. The CDR3 has 16 residues. Here the CDR3 DNA reads TGTGCCAGCAGCCAAGATCGCAGGGGTCGAGAATCACCCCTCCACTTT. This sequence encodes CASSQDRRGRESPLHF.

DNA for the CDR3: TGTGCCAGCAGCCAAACGACTAGCGGGGGATACAATGAGCAGTTCTTC. This translates into CASSQTTSGGYNEQFF. This chain links TRBV14 with TRBJ2-1, with TRBD2 identical over 12 bases. The J segment lost 4 bases and the V segment lost 2 bases, leaving 3 bases of the junction unmatched. Per the germline V gene, CDR1 is SGHDN and CDR2 is FVKESK. The CDR3 covers 16 residues.

This sequence joins TRBV11-2 and TRBJ1-5; TRBD1 might be the D (6 bases). Trimming stripped 0 bases from V and 2 bases from J, with 8 bases between. The CDR3 covers 15 residues. Germline V gives CDR1 SGHAT, CDR2 FQNNGV. CDR3 nucleotide sequence: TGTGCCAGCAGCTTAGATGGACAGCGCAATCAGCCCCAGCATTTT. Its translation is CASSLDGQRNQPQHF. Using reference TRBV11-2 and TRBJ1-5 for the parts outside the CDR3, the full variable domain is EAGVAQSPRYKIIEKRQSVAFWCNPISGHATLYWYQQILGQGPKLLIQFQNNGVVDDSQLPKDRFSAERLKGVDSTLKIQPAKLEDSAVYLCASSLDGQRNQPQHFGDGTRLSIL.

The chain carries TRBV28 and TRBJ1-2, with 10 bases fitting TRBD1. Germline lookup yields CDR1 MDHEN and CDR2 SYDVKM. V dropped 5 bases and J dropped 8; count of bases not matched to a gene: 8. This CDR3 region has 14 residues. The CDR3 loop reads CASSGGTGEGGYTF. DNA of the CDR3: TGTGCCAGCAGTGGGGGGACAGGGGAGGGCGGCTACACCTTC.

The chain couples TRBV7-8 to TRBJ1-6; possible D gene TRBD1, 5 bases. Germline assignment: CDR1 SGHVS and CDR2 FQNEAQ. The CDR3 runs 15 residues. V was clipped by 2 bases and J by 7 bases, with 12 bases between them. The CDR3 is CASSLSQGRNSPLHF. CDR3 bases: TGTGCCAGCAGCTTATCGCAGGGTCGGAATTCACCCCTCCACTTT.

This CDR3 is CASSLLAGVPNEQFF. The CDR3 DNA reads as TGTGCCAGCAGCCTCCTAGCGGGAGTACCCAATGAGCAGTTCTTC. This chain uses TRBV9 with TRBJ2-1; 10 bases map to TRBD2. V shed 4 bases and J 6 bases; nucleotides not matched to a gene: 7. Looked up from germline, CDR1 is SGDLS and CDR2 is YYNGEE. This CDR3 comprises 15 residues.

The CDR3: CASSPRSGQGAIMRTPLHF. The CDR3 coding sequence is TGTGCCAGCAGCCCCCGCTCCGGACAGGGGGCGATTATGAGGACACCCCTCCACTTT. The J gene is TRBJ1-6, the V gene TRBV7-8; 11 bases line up with TRBD1. This CDR3 is built from 19 residues. Germline CDR1 reads SGHVS; CDR2 reads FQNEAQ. The V segment lost 5 bases and the J segment 11 bases; nucleotides outside the gene matches: 20.

The chain employs TRBV3-1 (or the pseudogene TRBV3-2) and TRBJ2-7; perhaps TRBD1 as D (5 bases). Deletions cut 1 base from V and 9 bases from J, with 10 bases between. In germline, CDR1 is LGHDT, CDR2 YNNKEL (reference sequence). CDR3 length: 12 residues. The CDR3 sequence is CASSQATTVQYF. For the CDR3, the DNA is TGTGCCAGCAGCCAAGCCACGACAGTGCAGTACTTC.

The chain joins TRBV4-1 to TRBJ2-1; 9 nucleotides match TRBD2. CDR3 length: 17 residues. Germline CDR1 reads MGHRA; CDR2 reads YSYEKL. V shed 1 base, J shed 0 bases, and the junction held 4 bases outside the gene matches. CDR3 DNA: TGCGCCAGCAGCCAAGTTTTTAGCGGGAGCTCCTACAATGAGCAGTTCTTC. Amino acids: CASSQVFSGSSYNEQFF.

This chain links TRBV4-3 with TRBJ1-2; TRBD1 might be the D (6 bases). Germline V gene data show CDR1 as LGHNA and CDR2 as YSLEER. This CDR3 has 19 residues. V was cut by 1 base and J by 0 bases, with 21 bases left in between. Here the CDR3 reads CASSQAPSGVGGSNYGYTF. The CDR3 DNA is TGCGCCAGCAGCCAAGCCCCTTCAGGGGTTGGGGGATCTAACTATGGCTACACCTTC.

As to this clone: Other nucleotide sequences in the sample specify the same CDR3. The rearrangement links TRBV3-1 (or the pseudogene TRBV3-2) to TRBJ2-1; tentatively, D is TRBD2 (5 bases). The germline V gene encodes CDR1 LGHDT and CDR2 YNNKEL (reference sequence). Between the trimmed V and J ends, which lost 2 bases and 7 bases, there was a span of 9 bases. The CDR3 sequence is 13 residues long. CDR3 residues: CASSQKRENEQFF. CDR3 in DNA: TGTGCCAGCAGCCAAAAAAGGGAGAATGAGCAGTTCTTC.

The genes are TRBV6-2 or TRBV6-3 and TRBJ1-6, with D possibly matching TRBD1 (5 bases). The V and J ends lost 2 bases and 6 bases respectively, with 8 bases between them. The germline gives CDR1 MNHEY, CDR2 SVGEGT. The CDR3 sequence is 14 residues long. The CDR3 bases are TGTGCCAGCAGTTACCCGCAGGGTAATTCACCCCTCCACTTT. It specifies CASSYPQGNSPLHF.

This clone was observed once. The J gene is TRBJ1-2, the V gene TRBV18; D might be TRBD1 (6 bases). The CDR3 spans 14 residues. Germline CDR1 and CDR2: KGHSH and LQKENI. The V end was cut by 3 bases, the J end by 8 bases, with 16 bases between. CDR3 sequence reads: CASSPPAGAKGYTF. DNA for the CDR3: TGTGCCAGCTCACCGCCGGCGGGGGCGAAAGGCTACACCTTC. The full variable domain, completed using reference TRBV18 and TRBJ1-2, is NAGVMQNPRHLVRRRGQEARLRCSPMKGHSHVYWYRQLPEEGLKFMVYLQKENIIDESGMPKERFSAEFPKEGPSILRIQQVVRGDSAAYFCASSPPAGAKGYTFGSGTRLTVV.

This clone was observed a few times. The genes are TRBV5-1 and TRBJ1-1, with TRBD1 identical over 9 bases. The V gene end was trimmed by 9 bases and the J gene end by 4 bases; junction bases not matched to a gene: 7. Germline CDR1 and CDR2: SGHRS and YFSETQ. This CDR3 is built from 13 residues. In DNA, the CDR3 is TGCGCCACCGGGACAGGGCCGGGCACTGAAGCTTTCTTT. It yields the protein CATGTGPGTEAFF.